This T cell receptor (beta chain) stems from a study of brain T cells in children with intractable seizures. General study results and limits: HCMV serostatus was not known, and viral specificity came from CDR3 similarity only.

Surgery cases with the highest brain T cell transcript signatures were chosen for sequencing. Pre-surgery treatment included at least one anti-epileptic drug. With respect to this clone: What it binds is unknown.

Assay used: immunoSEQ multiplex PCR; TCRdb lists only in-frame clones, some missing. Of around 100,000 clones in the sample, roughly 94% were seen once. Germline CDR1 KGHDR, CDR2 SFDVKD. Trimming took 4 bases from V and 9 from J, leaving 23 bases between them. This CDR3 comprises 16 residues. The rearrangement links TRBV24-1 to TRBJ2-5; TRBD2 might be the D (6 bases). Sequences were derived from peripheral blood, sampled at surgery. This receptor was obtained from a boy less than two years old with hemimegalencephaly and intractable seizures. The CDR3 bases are TGTGCCACCAGTGACCCCGCGGGGACCACCAAGTCGGCCCAGTACTTC. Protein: CATSDPAGTTKSAQYF.